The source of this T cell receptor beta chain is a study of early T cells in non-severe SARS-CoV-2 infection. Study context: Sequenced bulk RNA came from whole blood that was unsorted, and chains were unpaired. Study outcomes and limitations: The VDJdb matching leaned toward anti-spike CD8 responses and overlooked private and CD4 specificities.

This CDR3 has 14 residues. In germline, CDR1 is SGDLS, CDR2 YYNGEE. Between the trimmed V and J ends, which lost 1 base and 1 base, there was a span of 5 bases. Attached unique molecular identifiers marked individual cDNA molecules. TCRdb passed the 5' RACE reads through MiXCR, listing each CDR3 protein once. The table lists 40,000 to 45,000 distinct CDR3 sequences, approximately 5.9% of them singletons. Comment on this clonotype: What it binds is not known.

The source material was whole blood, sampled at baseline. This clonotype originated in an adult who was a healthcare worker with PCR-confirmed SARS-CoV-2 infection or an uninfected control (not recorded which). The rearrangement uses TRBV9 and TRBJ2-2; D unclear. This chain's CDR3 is CASSVIENTGELFF. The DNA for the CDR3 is TGTGCCAGCAGCGTAATCGAGAACACCGGGGAGCTGTTTTTT.